This T cell receptor (beta chain) is from a study of identical twins. Whole-study findings and limits: Fewer insertions characterized abundant cord blood beta clonotypes, whereas memory repertoires showed none.

Through template switching, a universal primer site was introduced, and the cDNA contained unique molecular identifiers. TCRdb passed the 5' RACE reads through MiXCR, listing each CDR3 protein once. The sample has about 330,000 distinct CDR3 sequences, 10% to 15% seen once. This clonotype has just a few counts. Its antigen is unidentified. The CDR3 extends over 18 amino acids. CDR1 and CDR2 from the germline V gene are MNHNS and SASEGT. Trimming took 6 bases from V and 0 from J, leaving 21 bases between them. These data are also associated with another study on yellow fever vaccine responses in identical twins.

Sequenced sample: CD8+ T cells sorted from blood. The chain joins TRBV6-1 to TRBJ2-1; D possibly corresponds to TRBD2 (5 bases). The receptor was isolated from a woman in her late teens or twenties in good health. Here the CDR3 DNA reads TGTGCCAGCAGACCGCGGGTCATAGGGAGTGGCTCCTACAATGAGCAGTTCTTC. It encodes CASRPRVIGSGSYNEQFF.